The 2 T cell receptor beta chains below were found in one sample sequenced in a study of CXCR3-negative and CXCR3-positive naive CD8 T cells. 5' RACE with UMI labels generated the TRB cDNA libraries. TCRdb re-analyzed the 5' RACE reads; it lists each CDR3 protein once, without DNA. The sample is made up of 25,000 to 35,000 distinct CDR3 sequences, and the top ten hold approximately 10% of it. The specimen was memory CD8+ T cells from blood. The receptors were sampled from a human donor in good health. Some clones in this sample may be carry-over from other donors' samples.

This sequence joins TRBV3-1 and TRBJ2-1; TCRdb picks TRBD1, but there is no DNA to check that call. CDR3 length equals 17 residues. The germline V gene has CDR1 LGHDT and CDR2 YNNKEL (reference sequence). The CDR3 region is CASSQDRKAKRGNEQFF.

This chain links TRBV20-1 with TRBJ2-1. The CDR3 runs 15 residues. The germline gives CDR1 DFQATT, CDR2 SNEGSKA (reference sequence). The CDR3 spells CSARDSSLPSNEQFF.